A single sample gave rise to the 27 T cell receptor beta chains below, sequenced in a study of T cell responses to AZD1222 COVID-19 vaccine. Assay used: immunoSEQ multiplex PCR; TCRdb lists only in-frame clones, some missing. The table records some 200,000 clones, approximately 93% of them present only once. The sequencing used peripheral blood, collected 28 days after the second AZD1222 dose. These TCRs come from an adult who received the AZD1222 COVID-19 vaccine.

Concerning this clone itself: In the same sample, other DNA sequences code for this CDR3. The gene calls are TRBV18 and TRBJ1-2; 9 bases map to TRBD1. V lost 3 bases, J lost 8 bases, and 7 bases stayed unmatched. The CDR3 length is 14 residues. Per germline, CDR1 KGHSH and CDR2 LQKENI. The CDR3 bases are TGTGCCAGCTCACCTCCGGGACAGGGTTACGGCTACACCTTC. This codes for CASSPPGQGYGYTF.

The J gene is TRBJ2-5, the V gene TRBV7-3, with D perhaps TRBD2 (5 bases). Between the trimmed V and J ends, which lost 5 bases and 0 bases, there was a span of 13 bases. This CDR3 region has 15 residues. Germline-derived CDR1 and CDR2 are SGHTA and FQGTGA. CDR3 nucleotide sequence: TGTGCCAGCAGCCCAGGAGCGGTAGACCAAGAGACCCAGTACTTC. This translates into CASSPGAVDQETQYF.

The V gene is TRBV7-9, the J gene TRBJ1-3; D remains ambiguous. The V gene lost 8 bases and the J gene lost 0 bases, with 11 bases spanning the gap. The CDR3 runs 14 residues. CDR1 and CDR2 from the germline V gene are SEHNR and FQNEAQ (reference sequence). CDR3 residues: CASLADRSGNTIYF. DNA of the CDR3: TGTGCCAGCCTCGCGGATCGCTCTGGAAACACCATATATTTT.

Written as DNA, the CDR3 is TGTGCCAGCAGCTTTACGGGACAGGGGAGCTCCGAGCAGTACTTC. Residues: CASSFTGQGSSEQYF. The rearrangement uses TRBV27 and TRBJ2-7; TRBD1 agrees at 10 bases. Germline assignment: CDR1 MNHEY and CDR2 SMNVEV (reference sequence). The CDR3 spans 15 residues. After removal of 6 bases from V and 6 bases from J, the junction contained 11 bases not matched to a gene.

This clone was detected only once. V usage is TRBV7-2 and J usage is TRBJ1-4; D not resolved. Germline CDR1 and CDR2: SGHTA and FQGNSA. The CDR3 is 17 amino acids. The V end lost 2 bases, the J end lost 5 bases, and 18 bases lay between the germline ends. Here the CDR3 DNA reads TGTGCCAGCAGCTTATTGTCCCCTTCACAGCCAAATGAAAAACTGTTTTTT. Residues: CASSLLSPSQPNEKLFF.

Notes on this clone: This CDR3 is also generated by other DNA sequences in the sample. The V gene is TRBV3-1 (or the pseudogene TRBV3-2), the J gene TRBJ2-7; D gene unclear. Germline V gene lookup returns CDR1 LGHDT and CDR2 YNNKEL (reference sequence). V was clipped by 1 base and J by 2 bases, with 3 bases between them. CDR3 length: 12 amino acids. The CDR3 region has the DNA TGTGCCAGCAGCCAAGGACCCTACGAGCAGTACTTC. It translates to CASSQGPYEQYF.

The genes are TRBV10-3 and TRBJ1-1; TRBD1 matches at 7 bases. There are 15 residues in the CDR3. Unmatched junction bases numbered 6, after V lost 0 bases and J lost 5 bases. Germline V lookup: CDR1 ENHRY, CDR2 SYGVKD. The CDR3 DNA sequence: TGTGCCATCAGTGAGTCCCCAGGGGGTTCTACTGAAGCTTTCTTT. Translation gives CAISESPGGSTEAFF.

The chain combines TRBV6-5 with TRBJ1-3; D gene unclear. Germline V lookup: CDR1 MNHEY, CDR2 SVGAGI. V was trimmed by 0 bases and J by 0 bases, leaving 9 bases between them. This CDR3 is 16 amino acids long. CDR3 coding DNA: TGTGCCAGCAGTTACTCTCAACAAAACTCTGGAAACACCATATATTTT. The encoded protein is CASSYSQQNSGNTIYF.

Only one count was recorded for this clone. The V and J genes are TRBV11-2 and TRBJ2-1, with a tentative D call TRBD1 (6 bases). The CDR3 length is 15 residues. Trimming took 4 bases from V and 0 from J, leaving 10 bases between them. Germline-derived CDR1 and CDR2 are SGHAT and FQNNGV. The CDR3 coding sequence is TGTGCCAGCAGCTCGGGGACAAGCTCCTACAATGAGCAGTTCTTC. It specifies CASSSGTSSYNEQFF.

The J gene is TRBJ1-1, the V gene TRBV14; no reliable D call. V dropped 0 bases and J dropped 8 bases, with 19 bases sitting between them. Germline V gene sequence: CDR1 SGHDN, CDR2 FVKESK. The CDR3 consists of 16 residues. In nucleotides, the CDR3 is TGTGCCAGCAGCCAAGATTCGAGTCCAAGGTGGATGGAAGCTTTCTTT. Translated, it gives CASSQDSSPRWMEAFF.

The chain is built from TRBV5-4 and TRBJ2-1; D is uncertain. CDR1 is SGHNT and CDR2 is YYREEE in the germline V gene (reference sequence). Between the trimmed V and J ends, which lost 0 bases and 3 bases, there was a span of 10 bases. The CDR3 has 15 residues. CDR3 region: CASSLGSPNYNEQFF. The CDR3 DNA reads as TGTGCCAGCAGCTTGGGGTCGCCCAACTACAATGAGCAGTTCTTC.

V gene TRBV3-1 (or the pseudogene TRBV3-2) combines with J gene TRBJ2-1; 7 positions match TRBD1. The V segment lost 1 base and the J segment 13 bases; nucleotides outside the gene matches: 7. The CDR3 is made up of 13 amino acids. Germline CDR1 is LGHDT and CDR2 is YNNKEL (reference sequence). CDR3: CASSQAFRDSQFF. The CDR3 bases are TGTGCCAGCAGCCAAGCCTTTCGGGACAGCCAGTTCTTC.

This clone was observed a single time. The J gene is TRBJ1-3, the V gene TRBV7-8; no reliable D call. Per the germline V gene, CDR1 is SGHVS and CDR2 is FQNEAQ. The CDR3 is 16 residues long. V lost 1 base and J 4 bases, leaving 14 bases between the germline ends. CDR3 in DNA: TGTGCCAGCAGCTTAGATCCAGGCCTCATGGGAAACACCATATATTTT. As protein: CASSLDPGLMGNTIYF.

This clone appeared once. The rearrangement uses TRBV4-3 and TRBJ2-7; TRBD1 agrees at 9 bases. From germline, CDR1 is LGHNA and CDR2 YSLEER. This CDR3 comprises 14 residues. J gave up 5 bases and V 3 bases, and 5 bases lay outside the gene matches. The CDR3 loop is CASSHETGGNEQYF. CDR3 DNA: TGCGCCAGCAGCCATGAAACAGGGGGCAACGAGCAGTACTTC.

The chain has TRBV19 and TRBJ1-2, with unresolved D. The germline V and J ends were trimmed by 3 bases and 4 bases, with 12 bases remaining between them. Germline values: CDR1 LNHDA, CDR2 SQIVND (reference sequence). The CDR3 extends over 14 amino acids. The CDR3 here is CASSIPVTSYGYTF. The CDR3 DNA follows: TGTGCCAGTAGTATTCCCGTGACCTCCTATGGCTACACCTTC.

This chain links TRBV7-2 with TRBJ2-5; TRBD2 matches at 8 bases. The CDR3 covers 14 residues. The V gene's germline CDR1 is SGHTA and CDR2 FQGNSA. The V segment lost 5 bases and the J segment 2 bases; nucleotides outside the gene matches: 4. The CDR3 DNA is TGTGCCAGCAGCCCTGGACTAGCTCAAGAGACCCAGTACTTC. Translating gives CASSPGLAQETQYF.

V and J are TRBV7-6 and TRBJ2-2; 8 nucleotides line up with TRBD1. Per the germline V gene, CDR1 is SGHVS and CDR2 is FNYEAQ. This CDR3 contains 15 residues. V lost 5 bases and J lost 1; bases outside the gene matches: 3. CDR3 coding DNA: TGTGCCAGCAGCATTGGGACAGGGAACACCGGGGAGCTGTTTTTT. Translation gives CASSIGTGNTGELFF.

This clone was counted a few times. The chain has TRBV10-3 and TRBJ1-2, with D perhaps matching TRBD1 (6 bases). Germline V gene data show CDR1 as ENHRY and CDR2 as SYGVKD. V gave up 9 bases and J gave up 4 bases, with 21 bases separating them. CDR3 length: 15 amino acids. The CDR3 is CAMASGGPAGYGYTF. The CDR3 bases are TGTGCCATGGCGAGTGGGGGGCCGGCCGGCTATGGCTACACCTTC.

This clone has just one count. The V and J genes are TRBV11-2 and TRBJ2-2; no definite D call. The germline CDR1 and CDR2 sequences are SGHAT and FQNNGV. CDR3 length: 15 amino acids. Trimming left V 5 bases short and J 4 bases short, with 14 bases between. As DNA, the CDR3 is TGTGCCAGCAGCCTGAAAGGGTTGTTCACCGGGGAGCTGTTTTTT. Translated: CASSLKGLFTGELFF.

This clone showed up just a few times. The rearrangement joins TRBV13 to TRBJ1-6; 7 positions agree with TRBD1. The germline V gene encodes CDR1 PRHDT and CDR2 FYEKMQ (reference sequence). This CDR3 region has 14 residues. Trimming cost V 5 bases and J 7 bases; bases outside gene matches: 5. The CDR3 protein is CASSTGTANSPLHF. In nucleotides, the CDR3 is TGTGCCAGCAGCACCGGGACAGCCAATTCACCCCTCCACTTT.

The V and J genes are TRBV2 and TRBJ1-1, with TRBD1 matching over 7 bases. Germline V gene sequence: CDR1 SNHLY, CDR2 FYNNEI. Unmatched junction bases numbered 4, after V lost 6 bases and J lost 0 bases. This CDR3 contains 14 residues. CDR3 sequence: CASRRQGMNTEAFF. The CDR3 coding sequence is TGTGCCAGCAGACGACAGGGAATGAACACTGAAGCTTTCTTT.

The chain joins TRBV7-9 to TRBJ2-1; 10 bases are shared with TRBD1. CDR3 size: 16 residues. Losses at the gene ends were 5 bases for V and 5 bases for J; bases not matched to a gene: 9. The germline V gene has CDR1 SEHNR and CDR2 FQNEAQ (reference sequence). In nucleotides, the CDR3 is TGTGCCAGCAGCCGACCGGGACAGGGGCCAAACAATGAGCAGTTCTTC. The encoded protein is CASSRPGQGPNNEQFF.

V usage is TRBV18 and J usage is TRBJ1-5, with a tentative D call TRBD1 (5 bases). The CDR3 is 14 amino acids. Trimming shortened V by 0 bases and J by 3 bases, and 6 bases separated the two germline ends. Germline V gene sequence: CDR1 KGHSH, CDR2 LQKENI. CDR3 sequence (DNA): TGTGCCAGCTCACCACCGGGGCTCAATCAGCCCCAGCATTTT. Encoded protein: CASSPPGLNQPQHF.

V usage is TRBV29-1 and J usage is TRBJ1-2; the D gene is possibly TRBD1 (5 bases). The CDR3 is 10 amino acids. Germline loops: CDR1 SQVTM, CDR2 ANQGSEA. V was cut by 2 bases and J by 9 bases, with 7 bases left in between. CDR3 sequence: CSVERGSYTF. The CDR3 coding sequence is TGCAGCGTTGAACGGGGGAGCTACACCTTC.

The chain recombines TRBV19 with TRBJ1-6, with 7 positions matching TRBD1. The CDR3 loop spans 15 amino acids. The V gene end was trimmed by 7 bases and the J gene end by 0 bases; junction bases not matched to a gene: 3. Germline V lookup: CDR1 LNHDA, CDR2 SQIVND (reference sequence). CDR3 in amino acids: CASTGGSSYNSPLHF. CDR3 nucleotide sequence: TGTGCCAGTACAGGGGGAAGCTCCTATAATTCACCCCTCCACTTT.

V and J are TRBV3-1 (or the pseudogene TRBV3-2) and TRBJ1-5, with D hard to call. The length of the CDR3 is 15 residues. V was shortened by 1 base and J by 2 bases, with 9 bases between the two germline ends. CDR1 and CDR2 from the germline V gene are LGHDT and YNNKEL (reference sequence). For the CDR3, the DNA is TGTGCCAGCAGCCAAGGGGTTTGGGGCAATCAGCCCCAGCATTTT. It specifies CASSQGVWGNQPQHF.

V usage is TRBV5-1 and J usage is TRBJ2-2; D gene unclear. Per germline, CDR1 SGHRS and CDR2 YFSETQ. The CDR3 has 15 amino acids. Trimming shortened V by 3 bases and J by 0 bases, and 9 bases separated the two germline ends. The CDR3 protein is CASSSVGANTGELFF. For the CDR3, the DNA is TGCGCCAGCAGCTCCGTAGGCGCGAACACCGGGGAGCTGTTTTTT.